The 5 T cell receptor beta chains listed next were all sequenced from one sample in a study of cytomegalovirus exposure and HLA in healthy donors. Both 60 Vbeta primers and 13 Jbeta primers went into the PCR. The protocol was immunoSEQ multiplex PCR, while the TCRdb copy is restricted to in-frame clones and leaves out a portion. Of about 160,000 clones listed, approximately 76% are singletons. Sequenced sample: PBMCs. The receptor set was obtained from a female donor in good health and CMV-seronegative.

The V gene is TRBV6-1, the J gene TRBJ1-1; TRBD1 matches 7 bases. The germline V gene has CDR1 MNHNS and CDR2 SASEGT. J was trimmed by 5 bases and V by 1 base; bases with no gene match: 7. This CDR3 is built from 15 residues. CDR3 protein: CASSEEEGAWTEAFF. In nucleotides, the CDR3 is TGTGCCAGCAGTGAAGAGGAGGGGGCTTGGACTGAAGCTTTCTTT.

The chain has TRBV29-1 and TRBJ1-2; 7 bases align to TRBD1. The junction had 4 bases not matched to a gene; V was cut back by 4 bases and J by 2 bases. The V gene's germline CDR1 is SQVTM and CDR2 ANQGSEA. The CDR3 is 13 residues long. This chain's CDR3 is CSVGGGRNYGYTF. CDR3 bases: TGCAGCGTTGGAGGGGGCCGCAACTATGGCTACACCTTC.

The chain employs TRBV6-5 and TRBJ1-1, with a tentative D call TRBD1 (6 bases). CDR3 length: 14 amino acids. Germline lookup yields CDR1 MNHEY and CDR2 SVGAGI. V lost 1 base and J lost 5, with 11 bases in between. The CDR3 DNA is TGTGCCAGCAGTTACTTGGCAGGGGTGACTGAAGCTTTCTTT. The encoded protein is CASSYLAGVTEAFF.

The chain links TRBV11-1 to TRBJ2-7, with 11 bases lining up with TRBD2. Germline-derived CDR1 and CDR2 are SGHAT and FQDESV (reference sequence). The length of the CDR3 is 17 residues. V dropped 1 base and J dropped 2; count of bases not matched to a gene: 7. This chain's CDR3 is CASSLEASGRNPYEQYF. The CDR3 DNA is TGTGCCAGCAGCTTAGAGGCTAGCGGGAGGAACCCCTACGAGCAGTACTTC.

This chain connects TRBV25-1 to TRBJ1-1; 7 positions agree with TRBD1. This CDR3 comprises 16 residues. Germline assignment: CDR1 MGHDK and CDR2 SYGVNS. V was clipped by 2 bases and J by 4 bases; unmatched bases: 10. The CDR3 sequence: CASSEGTRGLGTEAFF. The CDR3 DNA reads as TGTGCCAGCAGTGAAGGGACCAGGGGGTTGGGCACTGAAGCTTTCTTT.